This T cell receptor beta chain originates from a study of follicular helper T cells after annual influenza vaccination. V trimming: 0 bases; J trimming: 7 bases; junction bases outside the gene matches: 11. From germline, CDR1 is LGHNA and CDR2 YSLEER. This CDR3 contains 17 residues. In the case of this clone: Its antigen is currently unknown.

Sequencing was performed with immunoSEQ multiplex PCR; in TCRdb, only in-frame clones are kept and a portion is missing. The data show approximately 11,000 clones, about 82% seen once. Sorted blood CD4 subsets were sequenced before and after adults received seasonal inactivated influenza vaccine. Study results and caveats: Change in circulating plasmablasts correlated with ICOS+CD38+ cTfh clonality change. Day 7 ICOS+CD38+ clones were most often found later in ICOS-CD38- cTfh cells.

The sequencing used CXCR5- memory CD4+ T cells sorted from blood, collected 6 weeks after influenza vaccination. V gene TRBV4-3 combines with J gene TRBJ2-2, with 7 nucleotides matching TRBD1. This clonotype was obtained from an adult who received the influenza vaccine. The CDR3 here is CASSQDTAGGIGGELFF. The DNA for the CDR3 is TGCGCCAGCAGCCAAGATACGGCAGGGGGTATTGGCGGGGAGCTGTTTTTT.